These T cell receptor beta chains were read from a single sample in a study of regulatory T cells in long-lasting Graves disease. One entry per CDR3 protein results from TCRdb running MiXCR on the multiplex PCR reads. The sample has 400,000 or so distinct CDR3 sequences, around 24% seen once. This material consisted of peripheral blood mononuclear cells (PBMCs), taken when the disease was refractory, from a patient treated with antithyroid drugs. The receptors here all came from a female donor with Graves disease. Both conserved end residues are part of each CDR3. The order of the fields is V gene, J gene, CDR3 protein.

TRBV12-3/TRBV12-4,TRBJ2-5,CASSFTRGRQQETQYF
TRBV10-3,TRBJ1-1,CAISVARENTEAFF
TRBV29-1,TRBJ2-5,CSVVPWSGGGQETQYF
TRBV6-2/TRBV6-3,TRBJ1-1,CASSLIDRPNTEAFF
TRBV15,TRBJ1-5,CATKIGKNSNQPQHF
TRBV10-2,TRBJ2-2,CASSTGVGNTGELFF
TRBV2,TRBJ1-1,CASSEYWTKNTEAFF
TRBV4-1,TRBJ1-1,CASSQDFGTVQAEAFF
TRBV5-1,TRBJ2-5,CASSLGDRRETQYF
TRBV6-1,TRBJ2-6,CASSPQASGANVLTF
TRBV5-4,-,CASSTEGYEQYF
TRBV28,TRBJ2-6,CASSFLSGANVLTF
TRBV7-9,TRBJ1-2,CASSLSTDTNYGYTF
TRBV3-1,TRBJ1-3,CASSQWSSGNTIYF
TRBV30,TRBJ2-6,CAWLFSGANVLTF
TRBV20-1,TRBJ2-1,CSARPLGFGDEQFF
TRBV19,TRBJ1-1,CASNNPTNTEAFF
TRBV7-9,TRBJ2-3,CASGGGPDTQYF
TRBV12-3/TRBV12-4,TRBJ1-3,CASSLDSPSGNTIYF
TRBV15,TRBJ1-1,CATSRQEPFFLNTEAFF
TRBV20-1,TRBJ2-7,CSARRLADVSYEQYF
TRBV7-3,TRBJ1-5,CASSLSDGQPQHF
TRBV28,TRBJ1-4,CASSLTGPVGEKLFF
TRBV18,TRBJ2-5,CASSPPGLQETQYF
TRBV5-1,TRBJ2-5,CASGRTPQETQYF
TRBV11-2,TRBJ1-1,CVSSFVSGHTEAFF
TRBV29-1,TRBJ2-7,CSVVTGRALLAYEQYF
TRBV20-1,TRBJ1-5,CSARVGGQGNQPQHF
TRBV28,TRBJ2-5,CAIGQYQETQYF
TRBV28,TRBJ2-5,CASSSRDREETQYF
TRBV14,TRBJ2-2,CASSPSGSAGELFF
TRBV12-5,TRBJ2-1,CASGLILAGDSREQFF
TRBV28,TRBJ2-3,CASSLSTTIITDTQYF
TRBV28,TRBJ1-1,CASRRGEIMNTEAFF
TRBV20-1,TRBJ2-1,CSARRGTRYHNEQFF
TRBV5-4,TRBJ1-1,CASSPGGGDNTEAFF
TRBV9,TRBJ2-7,CASSLGVHSYEQYF